The 8 T cell receptor beta chains below all came from one sample that was sequenced in a study of shared clonotypes between healthy human individuals. The protocol was immunoSEQ multiplex PCR, while the TCRdb copy is restricted to in-frame clones and leaves out a portion. The sample lists 2,500,000 or so clones, approximately 94% occurring once. The material sequenced was naive CD4+ T cells sorted from blood. Subset meaning: CD45RA+ positively selected. The origin of the receptors is a man between 18 and 29 years old in good health.

The chain uses TRBV4-3 and TRBJ1-1, with unresolved D. The CDR3 covers 16 residues. The germline CDR1 and CDR2 sequences are LGHNA and YSLEER. V lost 0 bases, J lost 0 bases, and 11 bases lay in between. CDR3 sequence reads: CASSQDSPNLNTEAFF. Written as DNA, the CDR3 is TGCGCCAGCAGCCAAGATAGCCCTAATTTGAACACTGAAGCTTTCTTT.

This clone was observed a few times. The V call is TRBV30, the J call TRBJ1-1; no definite D call. This CDR3 is built from 13 residues. Germline V lookup: CDR1 GTSNPN, CDR2 SVGIG (reference sequence). Trimming removed 2 bases from V and 4 bases from J, with 11 bases in between. CDR3 residues: CAWSRQASTEAFF. In DNA form, the CDR3 reads TGTGCCTGGAGTCGCCAGGCAAGCACTGAAGCTTTCTTT.

The CDR3: CASSYLRGGDQYF. The CDR3 coding sequence is TGTGCCAGCAGTTATCTGCGGGGGGGCGATCAGTACTTC. The gene calls are TRBV6-5 and TRBJ2-7; 9 nucleotides line up with TRBD2. Germline CDR1 is MNHEY and CDR2 is SVGAGI. The CDR3 is 13 amino acids. Trimming at V came to 3 bases and at J to 10 bases, leaving 7 bases not matched to a gene.

This clone appeared a few times. The same CDR3 can be traced to other DNA sequences in this sample. The chain employs TRBV18 and TRBJ2-5; D is unresolved. V lost 0 bases and J 2 bases, leaving 4 bases between the germline ends. Per the germline V gene, CDR1 is KGHSH and CDR2 is LQKENI. This CDR3 spans 13 amino acids. The CDR3 loop reads CASSPPSQETQYF. The CDR3 DNA is TGTGCCAGCTCACCACCGTCTCAAGAGACCCAGTACTTC.

V gene TRBV5-4 combines with J gene TRBJ2-3, with 9 bases lining up with TRBD1. The CDR3 has 15 amino acids. J gave up 5 bases and V 3 bases, and 7 bases lay outside the gene matches. Germline-derived CDR1 and CDR2 are SGHNT and YYREEE (reference sequence). The CDR3, as DNA: TGTGCCAGCAGCTCTGGCGGGACAGGGCGAGATACGCAGTATTTT. Its protein is CASSSGGTGRDTQYF.

The J gene is TRBJ1-3, the V gene TRBV6-5; D call uncertain. Trimming left V 0 bases short and J 0 bases short, with 9 bases between. CDR3 length: 16 residues. Per the germline V gene, CDR1 is MNHEY and CDR2 is SVGAGI. The DNA of the CDR3 is TGTGCCAGCAGTTACTCTACTCCGTACTCTGGAAACACCATATATTTT. Translating gives CASSYSTPYSGNTIYF.

V usage is TRBV15 and J usage is TRBJ1-1; no clear D. V was shortened by 4 bases and J by 6 bases, with 15 bases between the two germline ends. The length of the CDR3 is 14 residues. Germline V gene data show CDR1 as LNHNV and CDR2 as YYDKDF (reference sequence). This chain's CDR3 is CATSTGSLPPEAFF. The CDR3, as DNA: TGTGCCACCAGCACCGGGTCTCTTCCTCCTGAAGCTTTCTTT.

This chain joins TRBV7-9 and TRBJ1-5, with D possibly being TRBD1 (5 bases). The CDR3 consists of 15 residues. Germline CDR1 and CDR2: SEHNR and FQNEAQ (reference sequence). V was cut by 4 bases and J by 1 base, with 11 bases left in between. The CDR3 is CASSSGSGSNQPQHF. As DNA, the CDR3 is TGTGCCAGCAGCTCAGGGTCAGGGAGCAATCAGCCCCAGCATTTT.